The 15 T cell receptor beta chains below were found in one sample sequenced in a study of a mutant IDH1 vaccine in newly diagnosed glioma. Time point specified: week 5, during vaccination. With topical imiquimod, each dose of the vaccine consisted of 300 ug of mutant IDH1 20-mer peptide. Libraries were prepared by immunoSEQ multiplex PCR; TCRdb keeps only in-frame clonotypes and omits some of them. The table has around 56,000 clones, roughly four fifths seen once. These receptors are not linked to any known antigen. The source material was PBMCs, sampled from a glioma patient whose treatment included an IDH1 peptide vaccine. The receptors originated from a man aged 25-45 years with glioma.

The chain joins TRBV6-6 to TRBJ2-7, with TRBD1 matching 7 bases. This CDR3 spans 14 amino acids. V lost 8 bases to trimming and J lost 2 bases; unmatched junction nucleotides: 9. Germline lookup yields CDR1 MNHNY and CDR2 SVGAGI (reference sequence). CDR3 sequence (DNA): TGTGCCAGCTCATCGACAGGGAGCCCCTACGAGCAGTACTTC. This translates into CASSSTGSPYEQYF.

This clone was detected a few times. This chain connects TRBV6-1 to TRBJ1-5; 7 bases are a match to TRBD1. Germline CDR1 is MNHNS and CDR2 is SASEGT. The CDR3 consists of 15 residues. V dropped 7 bases and J dropped 5; count of bases not matched to a gene: 11. The CDR3 bases are TGTGCCAGCAACCTAGGGACAGTGGCCCATCAGCCCCAGCATTTT. This codes for CASNLGTVAHQPQHF.

The chain is built from TRBV7-9 and TRBJ2-7, with a tentative D call TRBD1 (6 bases). V was cut by 5 bases and J by 0 bases, with 11 bases left in between. Looked up from germline, CDR1 is SEHNR and CDR2 is FQNEAQ (reference sequence). The CDR3 contains 14 residues. CDR3 sequence: CASSIGQSSYEQYF. In nucleotides, the CDR3 is TGTGCCAGCAGCATAGGACAGAGCTCCTACGAGCAGTACTTC.

The V gene is TRBV11-3, the J gene TRBJ2-2, with no clear D. The CDR3 is made up of 15 amino acids. Germline assignment: CDR1 SGHNT and CDR2 YENEEA. V lost 4 bases, J lost 3 bases, and 12 bases lay in between. The CDR3 nucleotides read TGTGCCAGCAGCTCGATAGGGAAGGACACCGGGGAGCTGTTTTTT. This sequence encodes CASSSIGKDTGELFF.

The chain carries TRBV14 and TRBJ2-1, with D perhaps being TRBD1 or TRBD2 (5 bases each). The CDR3 runs 18 residues. V lost 0 bases to trimming and J lost 11 bases, with 26 bases between them. Germline CDR1 and CDR2: SGHDN and FVKESK. The CDR3 loop reads CASSQEMYGTPKTFKQFF. In DNA form, the CDR3 reads TGTGCCAGCAGCCAAGAGATGTACGGGACCCCAAAGACTTTTAAGCAGTTCTTC.

The chain couples TRBV5-5 to TRBJ1-1; D is perhaps TRBD1 (6 bases). CDR3 length equals 14 residues. CDR1 is SGHKS, CDR2 YYEKEE, per germline (reference sequence). V lost 3 bases and J lost 1, with 10 bases in between. CDR3 coding DNA: TGTGCCAGCAGCTCGGGACATTGGAACACTGAAGCTTTCTTT. Its protein product is CASSSGHWNTEAFF.

The CDR3 protein is CSVPTTGGYGYTF. CDR3 nucleotides: TGCAGCGTCCCGACGACAGGGGGCTATGGCTACACCTTC. This chain connects TRBV29-1 to TRBJ1-2; 9 bases map to TRBD1. V trimming: 6 bases; J trimming: 4 bases; junction bases outside the gene matches: 6. This CDR3 contains 13 residues. CDR1 SQVTM and CDR2 ANQGSEA come from the germline V gene. Drawing the rest from reference TRBV29-1 and TRBJ1-2, the complete variable domain is SAVISQKPSRDICQRGTSLTIQCQVDSQVTMMFWYRQQPGQSLTLIATANQGSEATYESGFVIDKFPISRPNLTFSTLTVSNMSPEDSSIYLCSVPTTGGYGYTFGSGTRLTVV.

This clone has more than one count but fewer than ten. The rearrangement links TRBV5-6 to TRBJ1-1; D is ambiguous. With 4 bases removed from V and 4 bases from J, the gap between germline ends came to 11 bases. The CDR3 totals 13 residues. Germline loops: CDR1 SGHDT, CDR2 YYEEEE. CDR3 amino acids: CASSALRGTEAFF. The CDR3 nucleotides are TGTGCCAGCAGCGCCCTTCGGGGCACTGAAGCTTTCTTT.

The CDR3 region has the DNA TGTGCCAGCATTTGGAACACTGAAGCTTTCTTT. Residues: CASIWNTEAFF. The genes are TRBV6-5 and TRBJ1-1; D uncertain. The length of the CDR3 is 11 residues. With 7 bases removed from V and 1 base from J, the gap between germline ends came to 4 bases. Germline CDR1 is MNHEY and CDR2 is SVGAGI.

The count of this clone is one. The V and J genes are TRBV29-1 and TRBJ1-2; tentative D call: TRBD1 (6 bases). This CDR3 is 10 amino acids long. The V gene lost 7 bases and the J gene lost 9 bases, with 12 bases spanning the gap. Germline values: CDR1 SQVTM, CDR2 ANQGSEA. CDR3 loop: CSAEDSRYTF. Here the CDR3 DNA reads TGCAGCGCCGAGGACAGTCGCTACACCTTC.

The chain is built from TRBV19 and TRBJ2-5; 9 bases match TRBD2. The DNA end is a closer match to TRBJ2-7, so the J assignment may be wrong. Germline loops: CDR1 LNHDA, CDR2 SQIVND (reference sequence). The CDR3 runs to 15 residues. The chain's CDR3 is CASSMQAGGRYEQYF. CDR3 in DNA: TGTGCCAGTAGTATGCAAGCGGGGGGACGCTACGAGCAGTACTTC.

J is TRBJ2-1 and V is TRBV18, with D possibly being TRBD1 or TRBD2 (5 bases each). Trimming stripped 0 bases from V and 0 bases from J, with 9 bases between. Per germline, CDR1 KGHSH and CDR2 LQKENI. This CDR3 contains 16 residues. The CDR3, as DNA: TGTGCCAGCTCACCACCGGGGGTTTACTCCTACAATGAGCAGTTCTTC. This encodes CASSPPGVYSYNEQFF. The full variable domain, in which reference TRBV18 and TRBJ2-1 provide the parts outside the CDR3, is NAGVMQNPRHLVRRRGQEARLRCSPMKGHSHVYWYRQLPEEGLKFMVYLQKENIIDESGMPKERFSAEFPKEGPSILRIQQVVRGDSAAYFCASSPPGVYSYNEQFFGPGTRLTVL.

This clone was found once. The chain employs TRBV5-1 and TRBJ2-5; the D is unclear. The CDR3 is 13 amino acids. Trimming pared 3 bases from V and 1 base from J, leaving 7 bases between. Per germline, CDR1 SGHRS and CDR2 YFSETQ. CDR3 coding DNA: TGCGCCAGCAGCTCAGTGTCCCAAGAGACCCAGTACTTC. This sequence encodes CASSSVSQETQYF.

The rearrangement uses TRBV5-1 and TRBJ1-4; possible D gene TRBD1, 5 bases. The CDR3 runs to 14 residues. V dropped 5 bases and J dropped 5 bases, with 13 bases sitting between them. Germline lookup yields CDR1 SGHRS and CDR2 YFSETQ. The CDR3 DNA reads TGCGCCAGCAGACGGGATGGGGGGAATGAAAAACTGTTTTTT. Protein sequence: CASRRDGGNEKLFF.

The chain has TRBV5-4 and TRBJ1-2; 8 bases map to TRBD1. The CDR3 is 15 residues long. Germline CDR1 is SGHNT and CDR2 is YYREEE (reference sequence). After removal of 5 bases from V and 2 bases from J, the junction contained 8 bases not matched to a gene. The CDR3, as DNA: TGTGCCAGCAGTTCAACAGGGGGTCGAAACTATGGCTACACCTTC. Its protein product is CASSSTGGRNYGYTF.